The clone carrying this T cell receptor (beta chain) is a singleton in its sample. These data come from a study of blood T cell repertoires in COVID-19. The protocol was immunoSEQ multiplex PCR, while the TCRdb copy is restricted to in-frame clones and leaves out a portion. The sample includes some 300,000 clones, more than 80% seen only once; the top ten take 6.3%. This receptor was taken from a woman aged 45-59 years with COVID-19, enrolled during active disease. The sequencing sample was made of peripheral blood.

The CDR3 sequence is CASSTHRDVWDYEQYF. CDR3 coding DNA: TGTGCCAGCAGCACCCACAGGGACGTCTGGGATTACGAGCAGTACTTC. The J gene is TRBJ2-7, the V gene TRBV7-2; D is possibly TRBD1 (6 bases). The V and J ends lost 5 bases and 4 bases respectively, with 21 bases between them. The CDR3 is made up of 16 amino acids. CDR1 is SGHTA and CDR2 is FQGNSA in the germline V gene.